This T cell receptor beta chain was captured in a study of T cells after yellow fever vaccination. 5'RACE template switching added a universal primer site and UMIs to TCR cDNA. TCRdb reanalysed the 5' RACE reads using MiXCR and keeps one entry per CDR3 protein. The top ten hold about 42% of the sample, which has 120,000 or so distinct CDR3 sequences, around 15% seen once. Germline loops: CDR1 SGHTA, CDR2 FQGTGA. Between the trimmed V and J ends, which lost 5 bases and 4 bases, there was a span of 8 bases. This CDR3 is built from 13 residues. The sample consisted of CD8+ T cells sorted from PBMCs, taken 5 days after the yellow fever booster vaccination. The sequence was obtained from a man aged 18 to 35 who received the YFV17D yellow fever vaccine. The chain combines TRBV7-3 with TRBJ2-2; D is ambiguous. The CDR3 reads CASSKGITGELFF. The CDR3 DNA follows: TGTGCCAGCAGCAAGGGTATCACCGGGGAGCTGTTTTTT.